One and the same sample provided the 32 T cell receptor beta chains below, sequenced in a study of T-cell memory formation after mild COVID-19. TCRdb called the 5' RACE reads again in MiXCR, with one record for every CDR3 protein. The table includes 450,000 or so distinct CDR3 sequences, approximately 23% detected once. The material sequenced was PBMCs or a T cell subset sorted from them (not recorded which). The source is an adult woman who had mild COVID-19 (a few samples of this study predate the infection). Cell type and time point are not known.

A few counts support this clonotype. The rearrangement uses TRBV3-1 and TRBJ2-2, with no clear D. Trimming pared 4 bases from V and 4 bases from J, leaving 7 bases between. This CDR3 is built from 13 residues. The germline CDR1 and CDR2 sequences are LGHDT and YNNKEL (reference sequence). The CDR3 coding sequence is TGTGCCAGCAGCCCGAGACTCACCGGGGAGCTGTTTTTT. This translates into CASSPRLTGELFF.

The chain couples TRBV6-1 to TRBJ2-7; D may be TRBD1 (5 bases). Trimming removed 5 bases at V and 2 bases at J, with 16 bases between. The CDR3 is 15 amino acids. Germline-derived CDR1 and CDR2 are MNHNS and SASEGT. The CDR3 reads CASSPGFGQAYEQYF. The CDR3 bases are TGTGCCAGCAGTCCGGGTTTCGGACAAGCCTACGAGCAGTACTTC.

This clonotype was found a few times. The chain uses TRBV7-8 and TRBJ2-3, with D unresolved. Trimming removed 1 base at V and 0 bases at J, with 8 bases between. This CDR3 is 15 amino acids long. CDR1 is SGHVS and CDR2 is FQNEAQ in the germline V gene. The CDR3 is CASSLVRVSTDTQYF. In DNA form, the CDR3 reads TGTGCCAGCAGCTTAGTTCGGGTTAGCACAGATACGCAGTATTTT. Filled out from reference TRBV7-8 and TRBJ2-3, the complete variable domain reads GAGVSQSPRYKVAKRGQDVALRCDPISGHVSLFWYQQALGQGPEFLTYFQNEAQLDKSGLPSDRFFAERPEGSVSTLKIQRTQQEDSAVYLCASSLVRVSTDTQYFGPGTRLTVL.

The CDR3 region has the DNA TGTGCCAGCAGCTTAGATTGGTCCCCAAATGAGCAGTTCTTC. This codes for CASSLDWSPNEQFF. This chain uses TRBV11-2 with TRBJ2-1; D is unclear. The germline V gene encodes CDR1 SGHAT and CDR2 FQNNGV. CDR3 length equals 14 residues. The ends were cut back, 0 bases at V and 7 bases at J, with 10 bases in the middle.

This clonotype was detected only once. The chain uses TRBV5-1 and TRBJ1-2; TRBD1 agrees at 8 bases. Germline assignment: CDR1 SGHRS and CDR2 YFSETQ. V gave up 2 bases and J gave up 5 bases; unmatched junction bases: 5. The CDR3 extends over 14 amino acids. The CDR3 DNA reads as TGCGCCAGCAGCTTAGGCAGGGGGCTGTATGGCTACACCTTC. This encodes CASSLGRGLYGYTF.

At least ten counts were recorded for this clonotype. The chain carries TRBV7-8 and TRBJ2-5, with no clear D. The CDR3 sequence is 12 residues long. Germline V gives CDR1 SGHVS, CDR2 FQNEAQ. The V gene lost 5 bases and the J gene lost 0 bases, with 4 bases spanning the gap. The CDR3 DNA reads TGTGCCAGCAGCCAGAACCAAGAGACCCAGTACTTC. Residues: CASSQNQETQYF.

This clonotype occurred a few times. The rearrangement uses TRBV5-4 and TRBJ2-2; D might be TRBD2 (6 bases). The CDR3 has 16 residues. The germline V gene encodes CDR1 SGHNT and CDR2 YYREEE (reference sequence). Trimming left V 0 bases short and J 0 bases short, with 9 bases between. The CDR3 region is CASSLGLEANTGELFF. The CDR3 coding sequence is TGTGCCAGCAGCTTGGGACTAGAAGCGAACACCGGGGAGCTGTTTTTT.

This clonotype was detected only a few times. This chain uses TRBV7-6 with TRBJ2-3, with no clear D. This CDR3 is built from 14 residues. V dropped 1 base and J dropped 1 base, with 6 bases sitting between them. Germline CDR1 reads SGHVS; CDR2 reads FNYEAQ. The CDR3 DNA reads as TGTGCCAGCAGCTTAGAGGTGGGCACAGATACGCAGTATTTT. It encodes CASSLEVGTDTQYF.

The chain uses TRBV20-1 and TRBJ2-7, with D perhaps matching TRBD1 or TRBD2 (7 bases each). This CDR3 comprises 15 residues. The V end lost 3 bases, the J end lost 6 bases, and 21 bases lay between the germline ends. The germline V gene has CDR1 DFQATT and CDR2 SNEGSKA (reference sequence). CDR3 sequence (DNA): TGCAGTGCTAGGTGGCCTAGCGGAGGGGGCTCCGAGCAGTACTTC. Translated: CSARWPSGGGSEQYF.

This clonotype was recorded a few times. The chain uses TRBV13 and TRBJ2-3, with 8 bases lining up with TRBD2. V shed 7 bases and J 4 bases; nucleotides not matched to a gene: 10. Germline CDR1 and CDR2: PRHDT and FYEKMQ (reference sequence). This CDR3 is 15 amino acids long. The CDR3, as DNA: TGTGCCAGCACCCTCCGGGGGGGGCTTGCAGATACGCAGTATTTT. It translates to CASTLRGGLADTQYF.

In DNA, the CDR3 is TGTGCCAGCAGCTTAGCGTTGCTCCAGGGGCTGTTTTTT. Its translation: CASSLALLQGLFF. The rearrangement joins TRBV7-9 to TRBJ2-2; a weak D match, TRBD1 (5 bases). This CDR3 has 13 amino acids. Germline CDR1 is SEHNR and CDR2 is FQNEAQ (reference sequence). The germline V and J ends were trimmed by 0 bases and 13 bases, with 12 bases remaining between them.

There are a few counts of this clonotype. V gene TRBV12-3 or TRBV12-4 combines with J gene TRBJ2-5; D may be TRBD1 (5 bases). The CDR3 is made up of 14 amino acids. Trimming stripped 3 bases from V and 4 bases from J, with 12 bases between. The CDR3 nucleotides read TGTGCCAGCAGTTTTCTCGGCAGGGCAGAGACCCAGTACTTC. Protein: CASSFLGRAETQYF.

The chain is built from TRBV2 and TRBJ2-2; 7 positions match TRBD1. After removal of 0 bases from V and 0 bases from J, the junction contained 4 bases not matched to a gene. Germline V CDR1 and CDR2: SNHLY, FYNNEI. CDR3 length: 17 residues. The CDR3 loop reads CASSEALDRANTGELFF. In nucleotides, the CDR3 is TGTGCCAGCAGTGAAGCGCTTGACAGGGCGAACACCGGGGAGCTGTTTTTT.

This chain joins TRBV12-3 or TRBV12-4 and TRBJ2-5; TRBD2 matches at 15 bases. V shed 1 base and J 7 bases; nucleotides not matched to a gene: 4. The CDR3 is made up of 16 amino acids. The CDR3 nucleotides read TGTGCCAGCAGTTTAGGGACTAGCGGGAGGGCGGGGACCCAGTACTTC. Its translation: CASSLGTSGRAGTQYF.

This clonotype turned up a few times. The chain combines TRBV7-7 with TRBJ2-1, with D perhaps TRBD1 or TRBD2 (6 bases each). With 5 bases removed from V and 10 bases from J, the gap between germline ends came to 18 bases. CDR3 length: 14 amino acids. Germline-derived CDR1 and CDR2 are SSHAT and FNYEAQ (reference sequence). This chain's CDR3 is CASSLHAGGKEQFF. For the CDR3, the DNA is TGTGCCAGCAGCCTACACGCCGGGGGCAAAGAGCAGTTCTTC.

There are many counts of this clonotype. The genes are TRBV20-1 and TRBJ2-7; TRBD1 aligns across 10 bases. The CDR3 length is 17 residues. The V gene end was trimmed by 6 bases and the J gene end by 3 bases; junction bases not matched to a gene: 17. CDR1 is DFQATT, CDR2 SNEGSKA, per germline (reference sequence). This chain's CDR3 is CSAPPGQGKRAHYEQYF. The CDR3 bases are TGCAGTGCCCCACCGGGACAGGGGAAAAGGGCCCACTACGAGCAGTACTTC.

This clonotype was recorded a few times. The rearrangement uses TRBV7-2 and TRBJ2-1; D is possibly TRBD1 (6 bases). Germline loops: CDR1 SGHTA, CDR2 FQGNSA. The CDR3 covers 14 residues. Between the trimmed V and J ends, which lost 5 bases and 9 bases, there was a span of 17 bases. CDR3 DNA sequence: TGTGCCAGCAGCCGAGGGGGAAAGGGTGCTGAGCAGTTCTTC. This gives the protein CASSRGGKGAEQFF.

This clonotype was seen a handful of times. The chain is built from TRBV20-1 and TRBJ2-3; possibly TRBD2 for D (6 bases). Germline lookup yields CDR1 DFQATT and CDR2 SNEGSKA (reference sequence). V was shortened by 3 bases and J by 4 bases, with 14 bases between the two germline ends. The CDR3 consists of 14 residues. CDR3 DNA sequence: TGCAGTGCTAGTAACGAACTAGCCCCAGATACGCAGTATTTT. Its translation: CSASNELAPDTQYF.

The CDR3 DNA sequence: TGTGCCAGCAGGCCGTTGACCGGCACTGAAGCTTTCTTT. Amino acid sequence: CASRPLTGTEAFF. The chain combines TRBV11-2 with TRBJ1-1, with D hard to call. The CDR3 length is 13 residues. CDR1 is SGHAT, CDR2 FQNNGV, per germline. V was trimmed by 6 bases and J by 4 bases, leaving 12 bases between them. The complete variable domain, with remaining parts taken from reference TRBV11-2 and TRBJ1-1, reads EAGVAQSPRYKIIEKRQSVAFWCNPISGHATLYWYQQILGQGPKLLIQFQNNGVVDDSQLPKDRFSAERLKGVDSTLKIQPAKLEDSAVYLCASRPLTGTEAFFGQGTRLTVV.

Written as DNA, the CDR3 is TGTGCCACCAGCACACCCCCTAGTACCTCTAGGGAGACCCAGTACTTC. Translated: CATSTPPSTSRETQYF. The J gene is TRBJ2-5, the V gene TRBV15; D is ambiguous. The CDR3 sequence is 16 residues long. CDR1 is LNHNV and CDR2 is YYDKDF in the germline V gene (reference sequence). Deletions cut 4 bases from V and 5 bases from J, with 20 bases between.

This clonotype turned up a few times. V gene TRBV9 combines with J gene TRBJ2-1; TRBD2 matches at 10 bases. This CDR3 is 15 amino acids long. The germline CDR1 and CDR2 sequences are SGDLS and YYNGEE. The trim removed 4 bases at V and 4 bases at J, leaving 5 bases unmatched. The CDR3 here is CASSKVAGGYNEQFF. In DNA, the CDR3 is TGTGCCAGCAGCAAAGTAGCGGGGGGATACAATGAGCAGTTCTTC.

This clonotype was observed a few times. J is TRBJ2-7 and V is TRBV20-1; the match to TRBD2 covers 7 bases. V trimming: 3 bases; J trimming: 0 bases; junction bases outside the gene matches: 8. This CDR3 contains 15 residues. Germline V gives CDR1 DFQATT, CDR2 SNEGSKA (reference sequence). In nucleotides, the CDR3 is TGCAGTGCTAGCTTTCAACCGGGGGGCTCCTACGAGCAGTACTTC. Its protein product is CSASFQPGGSYEQYF.

This clonotype was recorded at least ten times. The gene calls are TRBV7-2 and TRBJ2-7; 11 bases map to TRBD1. The V gene's germline CDR1 is SGHTA and CDR2 FQGNSA. After removal of 5 bases from V and 7 bases from J, the junction contained 7 bases not matched to a gene. The CDR3 runs 14 residues. The CDR3 DNA follows: TGTGCCAGCAGCCCCGGACAGGGGGCTAGGGAGCAGTACTTC. Translation: CASSPGQGAREQYF.

The gene calls are TRBV2 and TRBJ1-1; 8 bases are shared with TRBD1. Germline CDR1 is SNHLY and CDR2 is FYNNEI. Unmatched junction bases numbered 19, after V lost 7 bases and J lost 12 bases. The CDR3 is made up of 15 amino acids. The CDR3 loop reads CASKQTGQVVAESFF. CDR3 nucleotide sequence: TGTGCCAGCAAGCAGACGGGACAGGTAGTGGCTGAGTCTTTCTTT.

This clonotype was seen only a few times. At one end, the junction sequence differs from germline, possibly due to a read error. This chain links TRBV7-2 with TRBJ2-5; 10 positions match TRBD2. Germline V lookup: CDR1 SGHTA, CDR2 FQGNSA. The length of the CDR3 is 14 residues. The CDR3 region is CASSLAGDRETQYF. DNA of the CDR3: TGTGCCAGCAGCCTAGCGGGAGACAGGGAGACCCAGTACTTC. The full variable domain, in which reference TRBV7-2 and TRBJ2-5 provide the parts outside the CDR3, is GAGVSQSPSNKVTEKGKDVELRCDPISGHTALYWYRQSLGQGLEFLIYFQGNSAPDKSGLPSDRFSAERTGGSVSTLTIQRTQQEDSAVYLCASSLAGDRETQYFGPGTRLLVL.

This chain connects TRBV4-1 to TRBJ2-4; D ambiguous. Trimming removed 0 bases at V and 6 bases at J, with 12 bases between. Germline V gives CDR1 MGHRA, CDR2 YSYEKL. This CDR3 is 15 amino acids long. DNA for the CDR3: TGCGCCAGCAGCCAAGATGGATCGGACGGAAACATTCAGTACTTC. This translates into CASSQDGSDGNIQYF.

This clonotype appeared a few times. V is TRBV3-1 and J is TRBJ1-4; perhaps TRBD1 as D (6 bases). The CDR3 has 15 residues. CDR1 LGHDT and CDR2 YNNKEL come from the germline V gene (reference sequence). V was clipped by 1 base and J by 8 bases, with 14 bases between them. Written as DNA, the CDR3 is TGTGCCAGCAGCCAAGGGGTGGGGGCTGGCGAAAAACTGTTTTTT. Residues: CASSQGVGAGEKLFF.

J is TRBJ2-2 and V is TRBV5-1; D unresolved. Germline V gene sequence: CDR1 SGHRS, CDR2 YFSETQ. There are 13 residues in the CDR3. V was trimmed by 2 bases and J by 4 bases, leaving 6 bases between them. In nucleotides, the CDR3 is TGCGCCAGCAGCTTCACGGTCACCGGGGAGCTGTTTTTT. It specifies CASSFTVTGELFF.

V usage is TRBV28 and J usage is TRBJ1-3; D is ambiguous. Per germline, CDR1 MDHEN and CDR2 SYDVKM. The CDR3 length is 13 residues. V was cut by 3 bases and J by 0 bases, with 3 bases left in between. CDR3 DNA: TGTGCCAGCAGTTTTAGCTCTGGAAACACCATATATTTT. It codes for CASSFSSGNTIYF.

The V gene is TRBV7-6, the J gene TRBJ2-7; perhaps TRBD1 as D (5 bases). The V end was cut by 5 bases, the J end by 7 bases, with 12 bases between. The CDR3 is made up of 12 amino acids. CDR1 and CDR2 (germline): SGHVS, FNYEAQ. The CDR3, as DNA: TGTGCCAGCAGCGCGGACACGTCTGAGCAGTACTTC. This sequence encodes CASSADTSEQYF.

There are a few counts of this clonotype. The chain joins TRBV12-3 or TRBV12-4 to TRBJ2-3; TRBD1 might be the D (6 bases). Trimming left V 8 bases short and J 0 bases short, with 9 bases between. This CDR3 contains 13 residues. In DNA, the CDR3 is TGTGCCAGCGGACAGACTAGCACAGATACGCAGTATTTT. This encodes CASGQTSTDTQYF.

This clonotype appeared a few times. The genes are TRBV7-6 and TRBJ2-7; D gene uncertain. The V and J ends lost 5 bases and 0 bases respectively, with 14 bases between them. The CDR3 extends over 15 amino acids. Germline V gene lookup returns CDR1 SGHVS and CDR2 FNYEAQ. CDR3 nucleotide sequence: TGTGCCAGCAGCCCTCAGATCCAGAGCTCCTACGAGCAGTACTTC. Residues: CASSPQIQSSYEQYF.